The 19 T cell receptor beta chains in this list originate from one sample, sequenced in a study of T-cell memory formation after mild COVID-19. TCRdb used MiXCR to reprocess the 5' RACE reads, holding one entry per CDR3 protein. Among 450,000 to 700,000 distinct CDR3 sequences, roughly 18% were seen once, and the ten largest hold approximately 12%. Sequenced material: PBMCs or a T cell subset sorted from them (not recorded which). The receptor set was obtained from an adult woman who had mild COVID-19 (a few samples of this study predate the infection). Cell type and time point are not known.

The rearrangement joins TRBV5-1 to TRBJ1-4, with D maybe TRBD1 (6 bases). Germline CDR1 SGHRS, CDR2 YFSETQ. This CDR3 contains 15 residues. Trimming pared 3 bases from V and 7 bases from J, leaving 16 bases between. Here the CDR3 DNA reads TGCGCCAGCAGCTCAGAAGGGGGACGGACTGAAAAACTGTTTTTT. Protein product: CASSSEGGRTEKLFF.

This sequence joins TRBV9 and TRBJ2-7; D is undetermined. From germline, CDR1 is SGDLS and CDR2 YYNGEE. Trimming removed 4 bases at V and 6 bases at J, with 17 bases between. The CDR3 runs to 14 residues. The CDR3: CASSPRSGLGEQYF. The CDR3, as DNA: TGTGCCAGCAGCCCCCGGTCAGGTTTAGGCGAGCAGTACTTC. Full variable domain (outside the CDR3, taken from reference TRBV9 and TRBJ2-7): DSGVTQTPKHLITATGQRVTLRCSPRSGDLSVYWYQQSLDQGLQFLIQYYNGEERAKGNILERFSAQQFPDLHSELNLSSLELGDSALYFCASSPRSGLGEQYFGPGTRLTVT.

This clonotype was found many times. The rearrangement uses TRBV7-6 and TRBJ1-6, with 9 nucleotides matching TRBD1. In germline, CDR1 is SGHVS, CDR2 FNYEAQ. This CDR3 has 14 amino acids. V lost 3 bases and J lost 7; bases outside the gene matches: 1. DNA of the CDR3: TGTGCCAGCAGCTTGGGGACAGGGAATTCACCCCTCCACTTT. Translated: CASSLGTGNSPLHF.

This clonotype came up a few times. The rearrangement uses TRBV9 and TRBJ1-1; no firm D call. The V end lost 0 bases, the J end lost 1 base, and 13 bases lay between the germline ends. In germline, CDR1 is SGDLS, CDR2 YYNGEE. CDR3 length equals 16 residues. The CDR3 reads CASSVGKGVKNTEAFF. The DNA of the CDR3 is TGTGCCAGCAGCGTAGGGAAGGGAGTAAAGAACACTGAAGCTTTCTTT.

At least ten counts were recorded for this clonotype. The chain recombines TRBV14 with TRBJ2-7; TRBD1 is a possible D gene (6 bases). The germline gives CDR1 SGHDN, CDR2 FVKESK. V dropped 2 bases and J dropped 1 base, with 9 bases sitting between them. The CDR3 consists of 14 residues. The CDR3 DNA reads TGTGCCAGCAGCCAAAGGACAGTTTCCTACGAGCAGTACTTC. It yields the protein CASSQRTVSYEQYF. The variable domain in full, completed from reference TRBV14 and TRBJ2-7, reads EAGVTQFPSHSVIEKGQTVTLRCDPISGHDNLYWYRRVMGKEIKFLLHFVKESKQDESGMPNNRFLAERTGGTYSTLKVQPAELEDSGVYFCASSQRTVSYEQYFGPGTRLTVT.

This clonotype has at least ten counts. The J gene is TRBJ2-7, the V gene TRBV4-2; D is possibly TRBD2 (8 bases). CDR1 is LGHNA and CDR2 is YNFKEQ in the germline V gene. The germline V and J ends were trimmed by 5 bases and 5 bases, with 19 bases remaining between them. CDR3 size: 15 residues. The CDR3 DNA reads as TGTGCCAGCAGCAGGGGGCTAGCGGGTGACCACGAGCAGTACTTC. It translates to CASSRGLAGDHEQYF.

CDR3 DNA: TGTGCCAGCAGCGTAGAGGGGGAGCACACTGAAGCTTTCTTT. Encoded protein: CASSVEGEHTEAFF. V is TRBV9 and J is TRBJ1-1, with a possible D match to TRBD1 (6 bases). CDR3 length: 14 amino acids. V was shortened by 0 bases and J by 3 bases, with 9 bases between the two germline ends. The germline gives CDR1 SGDLS, CDR2 YYNGEE.

This sequence joins TRBV12-3 or TRBV12-4 and TRBJ2-4; tentative D call: TRBD2 (6 bases). V was clipped by 0 bases and J by 3 bases, with 6 bases between them. The CDR3 covers 14 residues. Written as DNA, the CDR3 is TGTGCCAGCAGTTTAGCAGCGGGCAAAAACATTCAGTACTTC. Translation: CASSLAAGKNIQYF.

The chain is built from TRBV4-1 and TRBJ2-1; no clear D. Germline CDR1 and CDR2: MGHRA and YSYEKL. The CDR3 sequence is 18 residues long. Trimming removed 3 bases from V and 0 bases from J, with 18 bases in between. This CDR3 reads CASSQGYSLFSSYNEQFF. In DNA, the CDR3 is TGCGCCAGCAGCCAGGGGTACTCGTTATTCAGCTCCTACAATGAGCAGTTCTTC.

This chain connects TRBV9 to TRBJ2-1; 8 nucleotides agree with TRBD1. The ends lost 2 bases at V and 4 bases at J; junction bases unmatched: 8. The CDR3 length is 16 residues. Per germline, CDR1 SGDLS and CDR2 YYNGEE. The CDR3 sequence: CASSVIPGTGYNEQFF. The CDR3 DNA follows: TGTGCCAGCAGCGTCATTCCGGGGACAGGATACAATGAGCAGTTCTTC.

The chain links TRBV20-1 to TRBJ2-7, with TRBD2 identical over 10 bases. V shed 6 bases and J 0 bases; nucleotides not matched to a gene: 8. Germline CDR1 and CDR2: DFQATT and SNEGSKA (reference sequence). This CDR3 region has 15 residues. The CDR3 nucleotides are TGCAGTGCCTCCACTAGCGGGGCCAGCTCCTACGAGCAGTACTTC. This encodes CSASTSGASSYEQYF.

The V and J genes are TRBV6-5 and TRBJ1-6; D remains unclear. Trimming took 2 bases from V and 9 from J, leaving 11 bases between them. In germline, CDR1 is MNHEY, CDR2 SVGAGI. The CDR3 is 14 amino acids. The DNA for the CDR3 is TGTGCCAGCAGTTACGCGCAGGTGGCTTCACCCCTCCACTTT. Protein product: CASSYAQVASPLHF.

V gene TRBV6-1 combines with J gene TRBJ1-2; tentatively, D is TRBD1 (6 bases). Between the trimmed V and J ends, which lost 2 bases and 7 bases, there was a span of 14 bases. This CDR3 contains 14 residues. Germline V gives CDR1 MNHNS, CDR2 SASEGT. CDR3 amino acids: CASSERVQGSGYTF. CDR3 DNA sequence: TGTGCCAGCAGTGAACGGGTACAGGGAAGTGGCTACACCTTC.

The rearrangement links TRBV5-1 to TRBJ1-2, with D perhaps matching TRBD1 (5 bases). This CDR3 is built from 15 residues. V lost 4 bases to trimming and J lost 0 bases, with 13 bases between them. From germline, CDR1 is SGHRS and CDR2 YFSETQ. CDR3: CASSEEGLTNYGYTF. The CDR3 DNA reads as TGCGCCAGCAGCGAGGAGGGGTTAACTAACTATGGCTACACCTTC.

J is TRBJ2-5 and V is TRBV24-1; 12 bases fit TRBD1. V was clipped by 2 bases and J by 5 bases; unmatched bases: 5. The CDR3 is 16 residues long. From germline, CDR1 is KGHDR and CDR2 SFDVKD. This CDR3 reads CATSDSGTGGGETQYF. DNA for the CDR3: TGTGCCACCAGTGATTCAGGGACAGGGGGCGGTGAGACCCAGTACTTC.

The chain combines TRBV4-1 with TRBJ1-6; 7 nucleotides match TRBD1. This CDR3 has 16 residues. CDR1 and CDR2 (germline): MGHRA, YSYEKL. Germline trimming cut 2 bases from V and 10 bases from J; bases unmatched to any gene: 11. In DNA, the CDR3 is TGCGCCAGCAGCCAACCACCTGACAGGGACGGGTCACCCCTCCACTTT. Translation gives CASSQPPDRDGSPLHF.

This clonotype has only a few counts. The chain combines TRBV4-2 with TRBJ2-5; 10 positions match TRBD2. This CDR3 spans 15 amino acids. With 2 bases clipped from V and 2 bases from J, the junction kept 2 bases outside the gene matches. Germline CDR1 LGHNA, CDR2 YNFKEQ. The DNA for the CDR3 is TGTGCCAGCAGCCAACATAGCGGGGGGCAAGAGACCCAGTACTTC. As protein: CASSQHSGGQETQYF.

This clonotype was seen more than once but under ten times. The chain has TRBV3-1 and TRBJ1-3; D remains ambiguous. Germline CDR1 LGHDT, CDR2 YNNKEL (reference sequence). This CDR3 is built from 14 residues. Trimming removed 2 bases from V and 4 bases from J, with 9 bases in between. CDR3 amino acids: CASSQRGYGNTIYF. The CDR3 nucleotides are TGTGCCAGCAGCCAACGTGGATACGGAAACACCATATATTTT.

This sequence joins TRBV7-9 and TRBJ2-5; 7 bases are a match to TRBD2. Looked up from germline, CDR1 is SEHNR and CDR2 is FQNEAQ (reference sequence). The V and J ends lost 2 bases and 1 base, in that order; junction bases with no gene match: 4. CDR3 length equals 15 residues. The CDR3 nucleotides read TGTGCCAGCAGCTTAATGGGGGGGGGCCAAGAGACCCAGTACTTC. Its protein product is CASSLMGGGQETQYF.